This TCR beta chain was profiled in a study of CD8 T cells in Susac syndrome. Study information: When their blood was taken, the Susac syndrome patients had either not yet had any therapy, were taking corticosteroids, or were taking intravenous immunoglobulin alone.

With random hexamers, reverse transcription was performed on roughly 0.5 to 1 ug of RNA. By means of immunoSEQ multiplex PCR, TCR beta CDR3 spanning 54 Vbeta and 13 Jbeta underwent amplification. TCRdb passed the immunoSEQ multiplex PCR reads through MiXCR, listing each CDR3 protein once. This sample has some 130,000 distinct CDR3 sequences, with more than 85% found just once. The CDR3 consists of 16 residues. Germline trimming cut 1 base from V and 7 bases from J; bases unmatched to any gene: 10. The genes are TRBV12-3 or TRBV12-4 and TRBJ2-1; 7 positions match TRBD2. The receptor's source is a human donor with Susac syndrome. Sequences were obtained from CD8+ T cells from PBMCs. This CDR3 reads CASSLEGGPSDNEQFF. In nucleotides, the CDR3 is TGTGCCAGCAGTTTAGAGGGAGGGCCGTCGGATAATGAGCAGTTCTTC.